This section outlines one T cell receptor (beta chain) sequence together with its context. The data derive from a study of T cells in tuberculosis. In the study overall: Blood was taken before or within 7 days of anti-tuberculosis therapy.

Using immunoSEQ multiplex PCR, the repertoire was profiled, and TCRdb retains in-frame clones only, with some absent. The sample has 25,000 to 30,000 clones, about 90% seen once. Time point noted: new active TB diagnosis, blood taken before or within 7 days of starting treatment. Confirmation came from sputum smear and/or culture positivity for M. tuberculosis. Trimming stripped 2 bases from V and 3 bases from J, with 14 bases between. Germline V CDR1 and CDR2: SGHAT, FQNNGV. The CDR3 length is 15 residues. The sample consisted of PBMCs, taken at tuberculosis diagnosis. The rearrangement joins TRBV11-2 to TRBJ2-7; TRBD1 might be the D (6 bases). This sequence was found in an adult with tuberculosis. The CDR3 reads CASSLTTGQFYEQYF. The DNA of the CDR3 is TGTGCCAGCAGCTTAACTACGGGACAATTCTACGAGCAGTACTTC.